These 15 T cell receptor beta chains share one sample of origin, sequenced in a study of shared clonotypes between healthy human individuals. Libraries were prepared by immunoSEQ multiplex PCR; TCRdb keeps only in-frame clonotypes and omits some of them. The sample records around 430,000 clones, around 79% being singletons. The sample comprised PBMCs. The source is a woman aged 40 to 50 in good health. Some clones in this sample may be carry-over from other donors' samples.

Comment on this clone: The junction does not match germline at one end; this may be a read error. This chain uses TRBV5-8 with TRBJ1-5, with D unresolved. CDR3 size: 9 residues. CDR1 and CDR2 from the germline V gene are SGHTS and YDEGEE. The DNA for the CDR3 is TGTGCCAGCAGCTTGGGTGCCGATTTT. Protein sequence: CASSLGADF.

The chain is built from TRBV11-1 and TRBJ2-2, with TRBD2 matching 11 bases. V lost 5 bases, J lost 3 bases, and 5 bases stayed unmatched. The CDR3 length is 16 residues. Germline-derived CDR1 and CDR2 are SGHAT and FQDESV (reference sequence). CDR3 amino acids: CASSPQGLADTGELFF. The CDR3 DNA is TGTGCCAGCAGCCCCCAGGGACTAGCGGACACCGGGGAGCTGTTTTTT.

The chain carries TRBV11-2 and TRBJ2-3; 8 nucleotides align to TRBD2. J lost 5 bases, V lost 5 bases, and 9 bases had no gene match. The CDR3 loop spans 15 amino acids. Germline CDR1 reads SGHAT; CDR2 reads FQNNGV. The DNA for the CDR3 is TGTGCCAGCAGCCTCCTACGGGGGGGGTTAGATACGCAGTATTTT. It codes for CASSLLRGGLDTQYF.

V usage is TRBV5-7 and J usage is TRBJ1-3; TRBD1 aligns across 9 bases. TRBV5-7 is an ORF, and what it does is uncertain. This CDR3 comprises 16 residues. V trimming: 3 bases; J trimming: 0 bases; junction bases outside the gene matches: 4. The CDR3, as DNA: TGTGCCAGCAGCTCCGGGACAGGGTACTCTGGAAACACCATATATTTT. Protein: CASSSGTGYSGNTIYF.

In regard to this clone: In the same sample, other DNA sequences code for this CDR3. The chain is built from TRBV27 and TRBJ2-3; 11 bases fit TRBD2. V lost 4 bases to trimming and J lost 3 bases; unmatched junction nucleotides: 6. CDR3 length: 16 residues. Germline loops: CDR1 MNHEY, CDR2 SMNVEV (reference sequence). The CDR3 sequence: CASSSPRLAGTDTQYF. CDR3 sequence (DNA): TGTGCCAGCAGTTCGCCAAGACTAGCGGGGACAGATACGCAGTATTTT.

This sequence joins TRBV6-5 and TRBJ1-2; 9 nucleotides align to TRBD1. Germline V gives CDR1 MNHEY, CDR2 SVGAGI. CDR3 length equals 15 residues. Trimming removed 5 bases from V and 4 bases from J; junction bases left unmatched: 8. The CDR3 DNA reads TGTGCCAGCAGTCCGGGACAGGGCCTTGTCTATGGCTACACCTTC. Its protein is CASSPGQGLVYGYTF.

The chain employs TRBV7-8 and TRBJ2-7; 10 positions match TRBD1. CDR3 size: 15 residues. Germline CDR1 reads SGHVS; CDR2 reads FQNEAQ. V gave up 5 bases and J gave up 6 bases; unmatched junction bases: 10. CDR3 amino acids: CASSPLGTGVSEQYF. In DNA form, the CDR3 reads TGTGCCAGCAGCCCCCTCGGGACAGGGGTCTCCGAGCAGTACTTC.

This chain connects TRBV19 to TRBJ2-4, with TRBD1 matching 7 bases. The trim removed 4 bases at V and 8 bases at J, leaving 8 bases unmatched. There are 14 residues in the CDR3. The germline CDR1 and CDR2 sequences are LNHDA and SQIVND (reference sequence). In DNA form, the CDR3 reads TGTGCCAGTAGTAATCGACAGGGTGCGGACATTCAGTACTTC. As protein: CASSNRQGADIQYF. The variable domain in full, with the rest retrieved from reference TRBV19 and TRBJ2-4, is DGGITQSPKYLFRKEGQNVTLSCEQNLNHDAMYWYRQDPGQGLRLIYYSQIVNDFQKGDIAEGYSVSREKKESFPLTVTSAQKNPTAFYLCASSNRQGADIQYFGAGTRLSVL.

CDR3 protein: CAWSPRGTRYNEQFF. The DNA for the CDR3 is TGTGCCTGGAGTCCACGAGGGACTAGGTACAATGAGCAGTTCTTC. This chain joins TRBV30 and TRBJ2-1; 8 bases are a match to TRBD2. Germline CDR1 reads GTSNPN; CDR2 reads SVGIG (reference sequence). The CDR3 sequence is 15 residues long. The junction had 7 bases not matched to a gene; V was cut back by 2 bases and J by 4 bases.

V and J are TRBV25-1 and TRBJ2-2; D gene ambiguous. CDR3 length: 15 amino acids. V was shortened by 3 bases and J by 1 base, with 9 bases between the two germline ends. Germline lookup yields CDR1 MGHDK and CDR2 SYGVNS. As DNA, the CDR3 is TGTGCCAGCAGTGATCTACAGCTGAACACCGGGGAGCTGTTTTTT. Its protein product is CASSDLQLNTGELFF.

J is TRBJ1-4 and V is TRBV10-3; weak D call: TRBD1 (5 bases). CDR3 length: 13 amino acids. V lost 5 bases and J 8 bases, leaving 12 bases between the germline ends. Looked up from germline, CDR1 is ENHRY and CDR2 is SYGVKD. Here the CDR3 DNA reads TGTGCCATCAGTCCAGGGATTCGGGAAAAACTGTTTTTT. Translation gives CAISPGIREKLFF.

The chain joins TRBV5-1 to TRBJ1-4; maybe TRBD1 (5 bases). The germline gives CDR1 SGHRS, CDR2 YFSETQ. The length of the CDR3 is 14 residues. V was trimmed by 1 base and J by 8 bases, leaving 12 bases between them. The CDR3 region has the DNA TGCGCCAGCAGCTTGTCAGGGAACCGGGAAAAACTGTTTTTT. Encoded protein: CASSLSGNREKLFF. Complete variable domain (other parts from reference TRBV5-1 and TRBJ1-4): KAGVTQTPRYLIKTRGQQVTLSCSPISGHRSVSWYQQTPGQGLQFLFEYFSETQRNKGNFPGRFSGRQFSNSRSEMNVSTLELGDSALYLCASSLSGNREKLFFGSGTQLSVL.

The genes are TRBV28 and TRBJ2-7; D ambiguous. This CDR3 region has 12 residues. With 6 bases removed from V and 6 bases from J, the gap between germline ends came to 12 bases. Per the germline V gene, CDR1 is MDHEN and CDR2 is SYDVKM. CDR3 protein: CASSPTGREQYF. The DNA for the CDR3 is TGTGCCAGCAGCCCCACTGGGCGCGAGCAGTACTTC.

The chain employs TRBV7-3 and TRBJ2-1; D gene ambiguous. Trimming stripped 5 bases from V and 7 bases from J, with 12 bases between. The CDR3 covers 13 residues. Germline lookup yields CDR1 SGHTA and CDR2 FQGTGA. The CDR3 sequence: CASSPTPLNEQFF. CDR3 DNA sequence: TGTGCCAGCAGCCCAACCCCATTAAATGAGCAGTTCTTC.

The rearrangement links TRBV28 to TRBJ1-4, with a tentative D call TRBD1 (5 bases). Per the germline V gene, CDR1 is MDHEN and CDR2 is SYDVKM. V was pared by 5 bases and J by 0 bases, with 10 bases between. The CDR3 spans 15 residues. CDR3 protein: CASSDRTPTNEKLFF. The CDR3 DNA reads TGTGCCAGCAGTGACCGGACACCAACTAATGAAAAACTGTTTTTT.